This T cell receptor beta chain was sequenced in a study of T cell responses to AZD1222 COVID-19 vaccine. Study observations and caveats: Spike-specific TCRs gained breadth and depth after people received two AZD1222 doses.

With regard to this clone: What it recognizes is unknown.

Germline lookup yields CDR1 SGHTA and CDR2 FQGTGA. Trimming took 11 bases from V and 3 from J; bases not matched to a gene: 5. There are 12 residues in the CDR3. Here immunoSEQ multiplex PCR was the method, and the copy in TCRdb shows in-frame clones only, minus some. Of about 100,000 clones in the sample, around 90% were seen once. The input for sequencing was peripheral blood, taken on day 0 of AZD1222 vaccination. The rearrangement links TRBV7-3 to TRBJ2-7; TRBD2 agrees at 9 bases. The sequence came from an adult in good health. The CDR3 coding sequence is TGTGCCCGCGGGAGGGGGGGCTACGAGCAGTACTTC. Its protein product is CARGRGGYEQYF.